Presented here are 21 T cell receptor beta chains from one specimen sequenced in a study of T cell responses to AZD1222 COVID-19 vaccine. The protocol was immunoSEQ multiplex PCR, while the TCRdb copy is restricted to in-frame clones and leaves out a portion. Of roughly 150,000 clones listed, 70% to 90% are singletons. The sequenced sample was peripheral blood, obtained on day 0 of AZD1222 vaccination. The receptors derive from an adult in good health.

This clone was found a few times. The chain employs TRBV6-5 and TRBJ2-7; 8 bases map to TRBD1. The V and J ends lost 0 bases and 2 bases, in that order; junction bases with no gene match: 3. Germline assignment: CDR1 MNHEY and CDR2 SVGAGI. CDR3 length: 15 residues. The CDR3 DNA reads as TGTGCCAGCAGTTACTCGCAACAGGGGGCCTACGAGCAGTACTTC. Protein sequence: CASSYSQQGAYEQYF.

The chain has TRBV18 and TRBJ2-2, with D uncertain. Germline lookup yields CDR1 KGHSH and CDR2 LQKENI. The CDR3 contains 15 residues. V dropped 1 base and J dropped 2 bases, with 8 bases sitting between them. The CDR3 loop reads CASSPRSRNTGELFF. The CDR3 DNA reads TGTGCCAGCTCACCACGGTCCAGAAACACCGGGGAGCTGTTTTTT. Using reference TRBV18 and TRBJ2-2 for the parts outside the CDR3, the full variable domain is NAGVMQNPRHLVRRRGQEARLRCSPMKGHSHVYWYRQLPEEGLKFMVYLQKENIIDESGMPKERFSAEFPKEGPSILRIQQVVRGDSAAYFCASSPRSRNTGELFFGEGSRLTVL.

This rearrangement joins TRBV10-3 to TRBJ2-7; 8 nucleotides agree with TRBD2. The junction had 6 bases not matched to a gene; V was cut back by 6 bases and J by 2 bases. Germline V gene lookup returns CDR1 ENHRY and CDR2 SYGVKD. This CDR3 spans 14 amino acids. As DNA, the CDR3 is TGTGCCATCAGGGAGCCGGGGGGGCCCTACGAGCAGTACTTC. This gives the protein CAIREPGGPYEQYF.

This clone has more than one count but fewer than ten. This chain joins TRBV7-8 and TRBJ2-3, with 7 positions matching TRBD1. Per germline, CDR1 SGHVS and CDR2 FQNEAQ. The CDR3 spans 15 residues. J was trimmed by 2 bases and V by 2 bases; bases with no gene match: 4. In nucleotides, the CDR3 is TGTGCCAGCAGCTTATATAGGGGGCCCACAGATACGCAGTATTTT. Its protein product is CASSLYRGPTDTQYF.

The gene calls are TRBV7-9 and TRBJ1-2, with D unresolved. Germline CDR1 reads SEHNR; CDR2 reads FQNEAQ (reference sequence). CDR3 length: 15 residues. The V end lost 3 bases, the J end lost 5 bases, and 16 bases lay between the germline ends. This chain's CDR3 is CASSFSYGSDYGYTF. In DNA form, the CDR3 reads TGTGCCAGCAGCTTTTCCTACGGGTCGGATTATGGCTACACCTTC.

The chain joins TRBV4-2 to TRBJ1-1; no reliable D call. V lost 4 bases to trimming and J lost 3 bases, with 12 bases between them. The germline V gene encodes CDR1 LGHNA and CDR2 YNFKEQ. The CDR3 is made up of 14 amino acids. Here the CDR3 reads CASSRGWADTEAFF. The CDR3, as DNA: TGTGCCAGCAGCCGGGGTTGGGCGGACACTGAAGCTTTCTTT.

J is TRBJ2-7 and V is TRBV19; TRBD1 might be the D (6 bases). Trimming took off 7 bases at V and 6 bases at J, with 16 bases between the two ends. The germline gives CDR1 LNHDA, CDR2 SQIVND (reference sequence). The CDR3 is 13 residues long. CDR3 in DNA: TGTGCCAGTACCCTAGGTCAAGGGGGCGAGCAGTACTTC. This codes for CASTLGQGGEQYF.

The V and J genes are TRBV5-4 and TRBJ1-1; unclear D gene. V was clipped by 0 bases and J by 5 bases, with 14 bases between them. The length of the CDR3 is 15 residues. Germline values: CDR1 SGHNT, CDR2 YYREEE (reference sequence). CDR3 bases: TGTGCCAGCAGCTTGGCCGAGGCGACCCGGACTGAAGCTTTCTTT. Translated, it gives CASSLAEATRTEAFF.

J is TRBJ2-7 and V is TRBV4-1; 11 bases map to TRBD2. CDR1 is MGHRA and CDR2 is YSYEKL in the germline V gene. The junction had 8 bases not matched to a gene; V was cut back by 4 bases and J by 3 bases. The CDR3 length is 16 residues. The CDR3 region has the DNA TGCGCCAGCAGCCGAAGATCTGGACTAGCGGGCTACGAGCAGTACTTC. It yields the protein CASSRRSGLAGYEQYF.

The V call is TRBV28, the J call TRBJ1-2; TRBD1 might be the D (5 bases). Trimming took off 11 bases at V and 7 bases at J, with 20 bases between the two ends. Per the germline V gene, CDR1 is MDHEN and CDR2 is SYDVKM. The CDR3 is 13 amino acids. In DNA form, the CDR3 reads TGTGCCCACCGGCGGGGGGTGGGAGGTGGCTACACCTTC. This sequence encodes CAHRRGVGGGYTF.

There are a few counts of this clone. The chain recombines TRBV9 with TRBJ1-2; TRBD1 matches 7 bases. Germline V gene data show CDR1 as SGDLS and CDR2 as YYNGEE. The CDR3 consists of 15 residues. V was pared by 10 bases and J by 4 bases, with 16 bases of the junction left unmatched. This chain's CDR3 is CAGLAGQALGYGYTF. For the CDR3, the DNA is TGTGCCGGCCTGGCCGGACAGGCCCTTGGCTATGGCTACACCTTC.

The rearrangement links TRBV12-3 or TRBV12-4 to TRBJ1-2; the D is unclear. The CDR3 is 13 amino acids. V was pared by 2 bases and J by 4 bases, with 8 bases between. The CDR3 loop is CASSLREPYGYTF. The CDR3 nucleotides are TGTGCCAGCAGTTTAAGGGAACCCTATGGCTACACCTTC.

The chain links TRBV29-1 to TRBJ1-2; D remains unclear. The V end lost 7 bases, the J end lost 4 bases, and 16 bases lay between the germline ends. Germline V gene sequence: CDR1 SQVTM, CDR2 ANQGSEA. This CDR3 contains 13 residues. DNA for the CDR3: TGCAGCGCCAGAGGAACAGCCTTCTATGGCTACACCTTC. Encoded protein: CSARGTAFYGYTF.

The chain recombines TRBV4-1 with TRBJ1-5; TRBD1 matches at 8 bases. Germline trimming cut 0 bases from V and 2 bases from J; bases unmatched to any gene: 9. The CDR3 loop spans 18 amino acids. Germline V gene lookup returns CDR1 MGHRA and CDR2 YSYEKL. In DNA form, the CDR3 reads TGCGCCAGCAGCCAAGAGACCAGGGGGCCGGGTGGCAATCAGCCCCAGCATTTT. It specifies CASSQETRGPGGNQPQHF.

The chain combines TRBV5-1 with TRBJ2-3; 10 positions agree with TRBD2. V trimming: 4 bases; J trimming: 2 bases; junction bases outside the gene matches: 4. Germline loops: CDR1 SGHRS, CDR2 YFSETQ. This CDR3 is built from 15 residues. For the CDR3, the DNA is TGCGCCAGCAGCCTCCTAGCGGGAGACACAGATACGCAGTATTTT. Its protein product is CASSLLAGDTDTQYF.

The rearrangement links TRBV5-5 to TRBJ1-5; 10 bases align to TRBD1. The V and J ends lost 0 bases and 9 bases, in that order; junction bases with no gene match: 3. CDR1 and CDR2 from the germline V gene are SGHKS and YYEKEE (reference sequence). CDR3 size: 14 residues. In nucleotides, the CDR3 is TGTGCCAGCAGCTTGGGGGACAGGGGTTTGCCCCAGCATTTT. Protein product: CASSLGDRGLPQHF.

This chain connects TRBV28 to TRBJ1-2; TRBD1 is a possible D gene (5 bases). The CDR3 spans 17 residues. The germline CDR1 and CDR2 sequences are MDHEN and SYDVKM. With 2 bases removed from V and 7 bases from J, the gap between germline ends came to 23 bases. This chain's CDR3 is CASSLQTGTARLGGYTF. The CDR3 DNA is TGTGCCAGCAGTTTACAAACCGGGACCGCCCGACTTGGTGGCTACACCTTC.

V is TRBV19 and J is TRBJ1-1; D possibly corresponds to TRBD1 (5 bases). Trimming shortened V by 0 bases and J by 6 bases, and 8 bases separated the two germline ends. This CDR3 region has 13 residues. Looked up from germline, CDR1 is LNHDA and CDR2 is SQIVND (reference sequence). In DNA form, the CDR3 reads TGTGCCAGTAGTATAGAACGGGGCCCTGAAGCTTTCTTT. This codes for CASSIERGPEAFF.

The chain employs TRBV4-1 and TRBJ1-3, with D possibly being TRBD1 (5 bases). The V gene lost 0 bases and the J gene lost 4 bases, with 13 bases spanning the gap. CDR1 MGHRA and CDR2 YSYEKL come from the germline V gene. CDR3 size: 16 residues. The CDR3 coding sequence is TGCGCCAGCAGCCAAGATACGGGGACGGGAGGAAACACCATATATTTT. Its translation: CASSQDTGTGGNTIYF.

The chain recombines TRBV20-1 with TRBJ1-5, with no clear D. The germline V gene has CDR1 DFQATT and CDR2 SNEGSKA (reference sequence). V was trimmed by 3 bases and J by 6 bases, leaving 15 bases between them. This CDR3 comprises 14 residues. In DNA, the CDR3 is TGCAGTGCTAGTCTGGCGACGGTGGGTCAGCCCCAGCATTTT. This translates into CSASLATVGQPQHF.

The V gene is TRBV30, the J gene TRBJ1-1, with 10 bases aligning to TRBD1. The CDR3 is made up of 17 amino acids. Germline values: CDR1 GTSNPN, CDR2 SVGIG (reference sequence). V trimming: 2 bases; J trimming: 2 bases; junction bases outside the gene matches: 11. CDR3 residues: CAWSPTDRGLFNTEAFF. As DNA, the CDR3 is TGTGCCTGGAGTCCGACCGACAGGGGGCTTTTTAACACTGAAGCTTTCTTT.